This T cell receptor (beta chain) was sequenced for a study of CD8+ T cells in alopecia areata. Study-wide background: Patients took tofacitinib for 6 to 18 months, followed by 6 drug-free months.

V was pared by 4 bases and J by 4 bases, with 15 bases between. This CDR3 has 15 amino acids. The germline V gene has CDR1 SGHNT and CDR2 YYREEE (reference sequence). It was from PBMCs that CD4+ and CD8+ T cells were sorted. Reverse transcription of extracted RNA yielded cDNA, which provided the sequencing template. The table came from immunoSEQ multiplex PCR; TCRdb's copy has only in-frame clones and leaves some out. The data contain 150,000 or so clones, roughly 50% of them singletons. The V gene is TRBV5-4, the J gene TRBJ2-1, with TRBD2 as a possible D gene (6 bases). The sequenced sample was CD4+ T cells sorted from blood. The clonotype originates from a human donor with alopecia areata. The CDR3 nucleotides read TGTGCCAGCAGCCCCGGAGGGACTTTATACAATGAGCAGTTCTTC. As protein: CASSPGGTLYNEQFF.